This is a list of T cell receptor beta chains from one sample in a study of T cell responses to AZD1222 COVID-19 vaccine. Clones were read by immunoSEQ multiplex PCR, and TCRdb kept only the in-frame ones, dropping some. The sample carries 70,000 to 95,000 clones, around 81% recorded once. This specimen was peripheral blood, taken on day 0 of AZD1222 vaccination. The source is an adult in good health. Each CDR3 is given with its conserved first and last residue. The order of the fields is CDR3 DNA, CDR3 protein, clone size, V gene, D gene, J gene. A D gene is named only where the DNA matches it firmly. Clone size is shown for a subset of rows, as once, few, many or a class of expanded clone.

DNA: TGTGCCAGTTCGGGACAGGGGTTCGATCATGGCTACACCTTC; CDR3: CASSGQGFDHGYTF; size: few; V: TRBV19; D: TRBD1; J: TRBJ1-2
DNA: TGTGCCAGCAGTTTTGGGGGGTGGACCGGGGAGCTGTTTTTT; CDR3: CASSFGGWTGELFF; size: .; V: TRBV27; D: .; J: TRBJ2-2
DNA: TGTGCCAGCAGTTTTAACAGGAACACGGAGCAGTTCTTC; CDR3: CASSFNRNTEQFF; size: .; V: TRBV12-3/TRBV12-4; D: .; J: TRBJ2-1
DNA: TGTGCCAGCAGTTTGAATCTGGGGGGCTCGGGAGGCTACACCTTC; CDR3: CASSLNLGGSGGYTF; size: .; V: TRBV6-6; D: .; J: TRBJ1-2
DNA: TGTGCCAGCAGTGCAGGGGCGGTGGGCAATCAGCCCCAGCATTTT; CDR3: CASSAGAVGNQPQHF; size: .; V: TRBV27; D: .; J: TRBJ1-5
DNA: TGTGCCAGCGCCAAAGGGGGGCTCGGCACTGAAGCTTTCTTT; CDR3: CASAKGGLGTEAFF; size: .; V: TRBV6-5; D: .; J: TRBJ1-1
DNA: TGTGCCAGTAGTGTCCGGACAGGCATCTCTGGAAACACCATATATTTT; CDR3: CASSVRTGISGNTIYF; size: few; V: TRBV19; D: TRBD1; J: TRBJ1-3
DNA: TGCGCCAGCAGTCCCTGGGACCAACAGGCCGGGGAGCTGTTTTTT; CDR3: CASSPWDQQAGELFF; size: .; V: TRBV5-1; D: .; J: TRBJ2-2
DNA: TGTGCCAGCAGGCGGCCTACCTACGAGCAGTACTTC; CDR3: CASRRPTYEQYF; size: .; V: TRBV11-2; D: .; J: TRBJ2-7
DNA: TGTGCCAGCAGCTTCGACATGGGGCTGGGCTCCTACAATGAGCAGTTCTTC; CDR3: CASSFDMGLGSYNEQFF; size: .; V: TRBV5-4; D: .; J: TRBJ2-1
DNA: TGCGCCAGCAGAAAGGAGGGCTACGAGCAGTACTTC; CDR3: CASRKEGYEQYF; size: .; V: TRBV5-1; D: .; J: TRBJ2-7
DNA: TGTGCCAGCCAGGGACGGGAGATTAAGTACGAGCAGTACTTC; CDR3: CASQGREIKYEQYF; size: .; V: TRBV6-5; D: .; J: TRBJ2-7
DNA: TGCGCCAGCAGCCTCGGGACAGGGGGGGAAAAACTGTTTTTT; CDR3: CASSLGTGGEKLFF; size: .; V: TRBV5-1; D: TRBD1; J: TRBJ1-4
DNA: TGTGCCAGCAGTTTATTGGAAGGAGGGTTGGGCTACACCTTC; CDR3: CASSLLEGGLGYTF; size: once; V: TRBV27; D: .; J: TRBJ1-2
DNA: TGTGCCAGTAGTCCGCCGGATGTCTACGAGCAGTACTTC; CDR3: CASSPPDVYEQYF; size: .; V: TRBV19; D: .; J: TRBJ2-7
DNA: TGCGCCAGCAGGAATACAACAGGGAGATCACCCCTCCACTTT; CDR3: CASRNTTGRSPLHF; size: .; V: TRBV5-1; D: .; J: TRBJ1-6
DNA: TGTGCCAGTAAAAAAACCGGGACGAACACAGATACGCAGTATTTT; CDR3: CASKKTGTNTDTQYF; size: .; V: TRBV19; D: .; J: TRBJ2-3
DNA: TGCGCCAGCAGCCAAGCTCAGGGTGATTCTGGCTACACCTTC; CDR3: CASSQAQGDSGYTF; size: .; V: TRBV4-1; D: .; J: TRBJ1-2
DNA: TGTGCCAGCAGTTACGGACCTGGAAACACCATATATTTT; CDR3: CASSYGPGNTIYF; size: few; V: TRBV6-5; D: .; J: TRBJ1-3
DNA: TGTGCCATCAGTGAGTCCGGCAGGGCTAACACTGAAGCTTTCTTT; CDR3: CAISESGRANTEAFF; size: .; V: TRBV10-3; D: .; J: TRBJ1-1
DNA: TGCGCCAGCAGTGATGGTCTTAGCAATCAGCCCCAGCATTTT; CDR3: CASSDGLSNQPQHF; size: .; V: TRBV10-2; D: .; J: TRBJ1-5
DNA: TGTGCCAGCAGGCAGGGAGACATTCAGTACTTC; CDR3: CASRQGDIQYF; size: .; V: TRBV2; D: .; J: TRBJ2-4
DNA: TGTGCCAGCAGGAAACGAGGGGGCGGTCAGGAAAAACTGTTTTTT; CDR3: CASRKRGGGQEKLFF; size: .; V: TRBV28; D: TRBD1; J: TRBJ1-4
DNA: TGTGCCAGCAGTGCGGATAGCAATCAGCCCCAGCATTTT; CDR3: CASSADSNQPQHF; size: .; V: TRBV3-1/TRBV3-2; D: .; J: TRBJ1-5
DNA: TGTGCCACTTCGAGTCAGGGAGGGGATGGCTACACCTTC; CDR3: CATSSQGGDGYTF; size: .; V: TRBV24-1; D: .; J: TRBJ1-2
DNA: TGTGCCAGCAGCTTAGGGTCCAGTGTGGCCCTCCAAGAGACCCAGTACTTC; CDR3: CASSLGSSVALQETQYF; size: .; V: TRBV7-8; D: .; J: TRBJ2-5
DNA: TGCAGCGTTGGCAGGCTGAGCGAGCAGTACTTC; CDR3: CSVGRLSEQYF; size: .; V: TRBV29-1; D: .; J: TRBJ2-7